A single sample gave rise to the 15 T cell receptor beta chains below, sequenced in a study of beta chain features in type 1 diabetes. Study-level points and caveats: All four CD4+ subsets of Type 1 diabetes patients contained TCRB CDR3s that were moderately but significantly shorter.

For these receptors, no antigen is known. Investigators reverse transcribed all isolated RNA, so they sequenced expressed TCRB transcripts. Method: immunoSEQ multiplex PCR; TCRdb's copy keeps in-frame clones and lacks some. The table has about 160,000 clones, approximately 9% seen once; the top ten hold around 0.5%. Sequenced sample: central memory CD4+ T cells from blood. Every receptor here comes from a woman between 18 and 30 years old with type 1 diabetes.

The chain uses TRBV28 and TRBJ2-1, with TRBD2 identical over 13 bases. This CDR3 is 14 amino acids long. CDR1 and CDR2 (germline): MDHEN, SYDVKM. Unmatched junction bases numbered 6, after V lost 8 bases and J lost 8 bases. DNA for the CDR3: TGTGCCAGCCGAACTAGCGGGGGGGTGGATGAGCAGTTCTTC. This gives the protein CASRTSGGVDEQFF. The complete variable domain, with remaining parts taken from reference TRBV28 and TRBJ2-1, reads DVKVTQSSRYLVKRTGEKVFLECVQDMDHENMFWYRQDPGLGLRLIYFSYDVKMKEKGDIPEGYSVSREKKERFSLILESASTNQTSMYLCASRTSGGVDEQFFGPGTRLTVL.

The chain recombines TRBV11-2 with TRBJ2-1; the D gene is possibly TRBD1 (6 bases). V lost 0 bases, J lost 9 bases, and 9 bases lay in between. In germline, CDR1 is SGHAT, CDR2 FQNNGV. The CDR3 totals 13 residues. CDR3 loop: CASSLDRGGEQFF. CDR3 DNA: TGTGCCAGCAGCTTAGATAGAGGGGGTGAGCAGTTCTTC.

The chain uses TRBV2 and TRBJ2-3, with D possibly matching TRBD1 (5 bases). V gave up 6 bases and J gave up 2 bases, with 6 bases separating them. CDR1 SNHLY and CDR2 FYNNEI come from the germline V gene. This CDR3 has 12 residues. CDR3 in amino acids: CASSGHTDTQYF. The DNA for the CDR3 is TGTGCCAGCAGCGGACACACAGATACGCAGTATTTT.

This chain links TRBV27 with TRBJ2-7; 10 bases are shared with TRBD2. Germline CDR1 reads MNHEY; CDR2 reads SMNVEV (reference sequence). J lost 4 bases, V lost 5 bases, and 8 bases had no gene match. The CDR3 covers 15 residues. The CDR3 DNA follows: TGTGCCAGCAGTCCGGATCGGACTAGCGGATACGAGCAGTACTTC. Its protein is CASSPDRTSGYEQYF.

V usage is TRBV7-6 and J usage is TRBJ2-7, with a tentative D call TRBD1 (7 bases). CDR1 SGHVS and CDR2 FNYEAQ come from the germline V gene. Trimming took 5 bases from V and 0 from J, leaving 14 bases between them. This CDR3 has 15 residues. CDR3 region: CASSPQGGRSYEQYF. CDR3 nucleotides: TGTGCCAGCAGCCCCCAGGGGGGCCGCTCCTACGAGCAGTACTTC. The whole variable domain, filled in from reference TRBV7-6 and TRBJ2-7, reads GAGVSQSPRYKVTKRGQDVALRCDPISGHVSLYWYRQALGQGPEFLTYFNYEAQQDKSGLPNDRFSAERPEGSISTLTIQRTEQRDSAMYRCASSPQGGRSYEQYFGPGTRLTVT.

This clone came up a few times. V and J are TRBV7-9 and TRBJ2-7, with D perhaps matching TRBD1 (6 bases). CDR1 SEHNR and CDR2 FQNEAQ come from the germline V gene (reference sequence). CDR3 length: 15 residues. Trimming took 5 bases from V and 0 from J, leaving 14 bases between them. CDR3 sequence (DNA): TGTGCCAGCAGCGCGAGACAGGCAAGCTCCTACGAGCAGTACTTC. Protein: CASSARQASSYEQYF.

The chain couples TRBV5-4 to TRBJ2-7; D is ambiguous. Trimming stripped 0 bases from V and 3 bases from J, with 10 bases between. The V gene's germline CDR1 is SGHNT and CDR2 YYREEE (reference sequence). There are 14 residues in the CDR3. DNA for the CDR3: TGTGCCAGCAGCTTGGATCCCTCGGGCTACGAGCAGTACTTC. It encodes CASSLDPSGYEQYF.

The genes are TRBV15 and TRBJ2-7, with D perhaps matching TRBD2 (5 bases). The CDR3 covers 16 residues. The V and J ends lost 0 bases and 6 bases respectively, with 18 bases between them. CDR1 is LNHNV and CDR2 is YYDKDF in the germline V gene (reference sequence). The CDR3 sequence: CATSRDGGSRLGEQYF. The CDR3 coding sequence is TGTGCCACCAGCAGAGACGGAGGAAGCCGCCTGGGCGAGCAGTACTTC. Combining the CDR3 with reference TRBV15 and TRBJ2-7 gives the whole variable domain DAMVIQNPRYQVTQFGKPVTLSCSQTLNHNVMYWYQQKSSQAPKLLFHYYDKDFNNEADTPDNFQSRRPNTSFCFLDIRSPGLGDTAMYLCATSRDGGSRLGEQYFGPGTRLTVT.

This clone turned up a few times. The chain couples TRBV5-1 to TRBJ2-7; 13 bases align to TRBD2. CDR3 length: 15 residues. The trim removed 3 bases at V and 0 bases at J, leaving 0 bases unmatched. The V gene's germline CDR1 is SGHRS and CDR2 YFSETQ. CDR3 region: CASSWTSGSSYEQYF. In nucleotides, the CDR3 is TGCGCCAGCAGCTGGACTAGCGGGAGCTCCTACGAGCAGTACTTC.

This clone has just a few counts. V is TRBV5-4 and J is TRBJ1-5, with D perhaps matching TRBD1 (6 bases). V was shortened by 4 bases and J by 6 bases, with 14 bases between the two germline ends. CDR3 length: 14 amino acids. Per the germline V gene, CDR1 is SGHNT and CDR2 is YYREEE (reference sequence). CDR3 loop: CASSQQGLSQPQHF. The CDR3 DNA is TGTGCCAGCAGCCAACAGGGTCTATCTCAGCCCCAGCATTTT.

Of note for this clone: This same CDR3 is encoded by further DNA sequences in the sample. The V call is TRBV25-1, the J call TRBJ2-7; D uncertain. CDR3 length equals 11 residues. The V and J ends lost 0 bases and 6 bases respectively, with 3 bases between them. Germline lookup yields CDR1 MGHDK and CDR2 SYGVNS. This CDR3 reads CASSEYSEQYF. The CDR3 DNA reads as TGTGCCAGCAGTGAATACAGCGAGCAGTACTTC.

The V call is TRBV9, the J call TRBJ1-2; D remains ambiguous. The CDR3 has 15 amino acids. Germline lookup yields CDR1 SGDLS and CDR2 YYNGEE. The V end was cut by 0 bases, the J end by 6 bases, with 15 bases between. CDR3 sequence reads: CASSVGTALFNGYTF. The CDR3 DNA sequence: TGTGCCAGCAGCGTAGGAACAGCCCTTTTTAATGGCTACACCTTC.

This clone was seen more than once but under ten times. This chain connects TRBV29-1 to TRBJ2-5; 12 positions match TRBD1. Losses at the gene ends were 8 bases for V and 5 bases for J; bases not matched to a gene: 9. There are 14 residues in the CDR3. CDR1 is SQVTM, CDR2 ANQGSEA, per germline. The CDR3 DNA sequence: TGCAGCCACTCGGGACAGGGGGCGGGCGAGACCCAGTACTTC. Protein product: CSHSGQGAGETQYF.

This clone has a count of ten or more. The genes are TRBV4-3 and TRBJ1-1, with a possible D match to TRBD1 (5 bases). Per germline, CDR1 LGHNA and CDR2 YSLEER. The V gene lost 0 bases and the J gene lost 6 bases, with 14 bases spanning the gap. This CDR3 region has 15 residues. CDR3 loop: CASSQEVRGSAEAFF. CDR3 coding DNA: TGCGCCAGCAGCCAAGAGGTCCGGGGGTCCGCTGAAGCTTTCTTT.

This clone was seen ten or more times. The chain joins TRBV7-9 to TRBJ2-1; TRBD2 matches at 10 bases. From germline, CDR1 is SEHNR and CDR2 FQNEAQ (reference sequence). With V trimmed by 3 bases and J by 6 bases, 5 bases remained unmatched. This CDR3 comprises 15 residues. The CDR3 spells CASSFASGGINEQFF. The CDR3 nucleotides are TGTGCCAGCAGCTTCGCTAGCGGGGGAATCAATGAGCAGTTCTTC.